Listed here is a single T cell receptor beta chain. Its antigen is currently unknown. The treatment: some 20 received Ad26.COV2.S at low or high dose, single or two shots; roughly 5 received placebo; per-sample allocation not given. At day 63 after the first vaccine or placebo injection, samples were drawn. The data were produced by immunoSEQ multiplex PCR, yet TCRdb's version contains in-frame clones alone and is incomplete. The sample shows approximately 420,000 clones, about 88% of them seen only once. The entry originates in a study of Ad26.COV2.S vaccination and SARS-CoV-2 variants. Study-level information: Among those in the COV1001 Ad26.COV2.S trial arm was the donor. Intramuscular Ad26.COV2.S at 5x10^10 or 1x10^11 viral particles. Study-wide findings and caveats: Reportedly, spike-specific CD8+ and CD4+ T cell responses achieved substantial breadth once vaccination had taken place.

CDR1 and CDR2 (germline): MNHEY, SMNVEV (reference sequence). The CDR3 is made up of 14 amino acids. Trimming removed 5 bases from V and 0 bases from J, with 8 bases in between. The sequencing used peripheral blood, collected in a trial of Ad26.COV2.S vaccine versus placebo. This receptor was identified in a person aged 18 to 65 who received the Ad26.COV2.S COVID-19 vaccine or a placebo. The chain couples TRBV27 to TRBJ1-3; no clear D gene. CDR3 residues: CASSPGNSGNTIYF. The CDR3 coding sequence is TGTGCCAGCAGTCCCGGAAACTCTGGAAACACCATATATTTT.